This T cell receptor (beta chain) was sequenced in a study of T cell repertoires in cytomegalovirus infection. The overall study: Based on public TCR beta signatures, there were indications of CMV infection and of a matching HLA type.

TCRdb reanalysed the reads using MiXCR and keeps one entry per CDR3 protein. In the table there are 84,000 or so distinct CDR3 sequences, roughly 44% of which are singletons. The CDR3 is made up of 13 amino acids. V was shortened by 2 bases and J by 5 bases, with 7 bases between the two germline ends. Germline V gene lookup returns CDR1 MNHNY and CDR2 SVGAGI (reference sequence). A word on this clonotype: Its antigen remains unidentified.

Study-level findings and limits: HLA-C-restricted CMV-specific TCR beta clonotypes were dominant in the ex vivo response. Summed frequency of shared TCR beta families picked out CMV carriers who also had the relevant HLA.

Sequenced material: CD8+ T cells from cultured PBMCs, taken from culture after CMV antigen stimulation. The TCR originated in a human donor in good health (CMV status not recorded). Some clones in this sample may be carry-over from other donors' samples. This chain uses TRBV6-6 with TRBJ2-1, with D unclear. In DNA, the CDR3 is TGTGCCAGCAGTTACGGGGTGGACAATGAGCAGTTCTTC. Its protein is CASSYGVDNEQFF.